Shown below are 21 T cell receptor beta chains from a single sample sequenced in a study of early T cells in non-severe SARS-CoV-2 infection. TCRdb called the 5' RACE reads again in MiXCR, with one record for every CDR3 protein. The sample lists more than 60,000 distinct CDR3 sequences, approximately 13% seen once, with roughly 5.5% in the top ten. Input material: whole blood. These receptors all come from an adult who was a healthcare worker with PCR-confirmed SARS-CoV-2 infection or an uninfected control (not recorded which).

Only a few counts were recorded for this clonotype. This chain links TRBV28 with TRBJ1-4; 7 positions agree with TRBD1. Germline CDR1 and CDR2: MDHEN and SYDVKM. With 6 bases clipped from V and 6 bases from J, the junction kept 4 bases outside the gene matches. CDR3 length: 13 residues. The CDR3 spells CASSPGQDEKLFF. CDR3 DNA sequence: TGTGCCAGCAGCCCAGGACAGGATGAAAAACTGTTTTTT. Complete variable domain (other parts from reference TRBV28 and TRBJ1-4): DVKVTQSSRYLVKRTGEKVFLECVQDMDHENMFWYRQDPGLGLRLIYFSYDVKMKEKGDIPEGYSVSREKKERFSLILESASTNQTSMYLCASSPGQDEKLFFGSGTQLSVL.

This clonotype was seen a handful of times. The CDR3 sequence is CASSITGGGTEAFF. The CDR3 DNA reads TGTGCCAGCAGTATCACAGGGGGCGGCACTGAAGCTTTCTTT. The chain couples TRBV2 to TRBJ1-1, with TRBD1 identical over 9 bases. V gave up 5 bases and J gave up 4 bases; unmatched junction bases: 5. The germline V gene has CDR1 SNHLY and CDR2 FYNNEI. This CDR3 is 14 amino acids long.

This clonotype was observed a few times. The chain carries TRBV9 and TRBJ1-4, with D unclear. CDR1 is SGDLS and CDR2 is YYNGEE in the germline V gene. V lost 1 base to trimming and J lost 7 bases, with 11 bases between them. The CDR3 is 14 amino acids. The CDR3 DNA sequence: TGTGCCAGCAGCGTATCCCCCATGGGTGAAAAACTGTTTTTT. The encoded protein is CASSVSPMGEKLFF.

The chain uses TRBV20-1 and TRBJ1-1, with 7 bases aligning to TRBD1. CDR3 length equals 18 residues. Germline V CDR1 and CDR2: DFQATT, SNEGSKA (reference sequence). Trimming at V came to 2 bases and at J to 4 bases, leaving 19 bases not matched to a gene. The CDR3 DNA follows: TGCAGTGCTAGACCTCCTGAAAATCTACAGGGGACTAGCACTGAAGCTTTCTTT. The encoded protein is CSARPPENLQGTSTEAFF.

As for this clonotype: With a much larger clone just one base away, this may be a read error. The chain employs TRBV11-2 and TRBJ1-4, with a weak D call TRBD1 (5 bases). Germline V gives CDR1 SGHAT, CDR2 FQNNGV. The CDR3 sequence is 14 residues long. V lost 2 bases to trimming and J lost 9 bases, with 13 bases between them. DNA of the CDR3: TGTGCCAGCAGCTTACAGGGATCACCACAAAAACTGTTTTTT. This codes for CASSLQGSPQKLFF.

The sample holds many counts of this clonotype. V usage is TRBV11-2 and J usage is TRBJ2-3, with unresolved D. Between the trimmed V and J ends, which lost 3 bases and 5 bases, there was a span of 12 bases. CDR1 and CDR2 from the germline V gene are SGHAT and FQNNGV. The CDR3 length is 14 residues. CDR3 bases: TGTGCCAGCAGCTTGGGCCTCGGCCAAGATACGCAGTATTTT. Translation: CASSLGLGQDTQYF.

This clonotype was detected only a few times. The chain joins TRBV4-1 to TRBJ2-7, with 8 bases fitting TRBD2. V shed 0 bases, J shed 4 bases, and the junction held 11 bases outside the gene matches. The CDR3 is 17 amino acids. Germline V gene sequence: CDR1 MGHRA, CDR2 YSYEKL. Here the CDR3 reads CASSQDQAGEAIYEQYF. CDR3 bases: TGCGCCAGCAGCCAAGACCAAGCGGGAGAGGCGATATACGAGCAGTACTTC.

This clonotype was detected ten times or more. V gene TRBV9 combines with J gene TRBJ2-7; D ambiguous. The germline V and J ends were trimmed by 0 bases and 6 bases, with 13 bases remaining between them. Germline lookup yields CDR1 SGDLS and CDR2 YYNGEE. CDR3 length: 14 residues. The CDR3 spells CASSVAGNRREQYF. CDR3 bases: TGTGCCAGCAGCGTAGCCGGAAACCGGCGCGAGCAGTACTTC.

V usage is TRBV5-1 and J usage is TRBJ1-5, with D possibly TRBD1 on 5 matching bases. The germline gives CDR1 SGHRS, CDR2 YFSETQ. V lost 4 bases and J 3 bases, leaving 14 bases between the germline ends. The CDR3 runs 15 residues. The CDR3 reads CASSTGDGNNQPQHF. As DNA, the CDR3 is TGCGCCAGCAGCACCGGGGACGGAAACAATCAGCCCCAGCATTTT.

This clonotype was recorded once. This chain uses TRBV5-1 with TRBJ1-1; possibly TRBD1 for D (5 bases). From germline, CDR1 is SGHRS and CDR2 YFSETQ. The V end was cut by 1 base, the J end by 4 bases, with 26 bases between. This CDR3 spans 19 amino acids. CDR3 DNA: TGCGCCAGCAGCTTGACCGTTGCTCGGGACTCAGGAACGGGCACTGAAGCTTTCTTT. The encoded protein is CASSLTVARDSGTGTEAFF.

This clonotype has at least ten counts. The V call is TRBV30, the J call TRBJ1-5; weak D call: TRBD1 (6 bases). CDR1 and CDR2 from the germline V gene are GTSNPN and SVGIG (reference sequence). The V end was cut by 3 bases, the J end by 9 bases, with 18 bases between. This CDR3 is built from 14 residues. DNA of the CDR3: TGTGCCTGGAGCGCTCGACAGGTTCAAGGGCCCCAGCATTTT. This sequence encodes CAWSARQVQGPQHF.

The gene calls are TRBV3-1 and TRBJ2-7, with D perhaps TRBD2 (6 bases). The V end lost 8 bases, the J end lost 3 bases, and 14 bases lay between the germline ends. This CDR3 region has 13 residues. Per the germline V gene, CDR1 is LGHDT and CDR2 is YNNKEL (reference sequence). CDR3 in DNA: TGTGCCAGCTCCCGGGGGTTTTACTACGAGCAGTACTTC. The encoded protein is CASSRGFYYEQYF.

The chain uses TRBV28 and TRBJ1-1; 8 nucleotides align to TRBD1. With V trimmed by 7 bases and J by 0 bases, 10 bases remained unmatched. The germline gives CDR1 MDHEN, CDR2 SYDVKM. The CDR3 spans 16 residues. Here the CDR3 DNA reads TGTGCCAGCATCGTCGGGACAGGAGGAATGAACACTGAAGCTTTCTTT. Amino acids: CASIVGTGGMNTEAFF.

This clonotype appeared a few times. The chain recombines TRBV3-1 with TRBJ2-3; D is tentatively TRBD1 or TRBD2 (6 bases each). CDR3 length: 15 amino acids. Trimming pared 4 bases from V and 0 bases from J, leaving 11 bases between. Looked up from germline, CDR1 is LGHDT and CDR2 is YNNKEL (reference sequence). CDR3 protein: CASSPGGPSTDTQYF. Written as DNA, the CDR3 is TGTGCCAGCAGCCCCGGGGGCCCCAGCACAGATACGCAGTATTTT.

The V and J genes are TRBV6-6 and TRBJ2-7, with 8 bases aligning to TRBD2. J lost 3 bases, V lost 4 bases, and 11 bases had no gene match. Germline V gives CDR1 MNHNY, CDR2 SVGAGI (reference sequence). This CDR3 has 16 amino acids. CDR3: CASSSWDKRGHYEQYF. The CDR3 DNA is TGTGCCAGCAGTTCCTGGGATAAGCGGGGGCACTACGAGCAGTACTTC.

Here the CDR3 DNA reads TGTGCCAGCATGGTAAGCAGCGAAGCTTTCTTT. This encodes CASMVSSEAFF. The J gene is TRBJ1-1, the V gene TRBV12-3 or TRBV12-4, with D uncertain. This CDR3 is built from 11 residues. The germline V and J ends were trimmed by 7 bases and 8 bases, with 11 bases remaining between them.

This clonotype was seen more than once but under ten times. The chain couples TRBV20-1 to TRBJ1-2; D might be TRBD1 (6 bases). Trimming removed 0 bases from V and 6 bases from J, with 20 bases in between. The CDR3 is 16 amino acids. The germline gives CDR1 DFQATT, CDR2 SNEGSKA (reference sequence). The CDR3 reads CSARELGHLSLNGYTF. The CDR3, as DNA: TGCAGTGCTAGAGAATTGGGACACTTAAGCCTCAATGGCTACACCTTC.

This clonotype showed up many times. The CDR3 region has the DNA TGTGCCAGCAGCCAAGCTCCTGTGGGCTATGAGCAGTTCTTC. Its translation is CASSQAPVGYEQFF. The V call is TRBV14, the J call TRBJ2-1, with D unresolved. Germline CDR1 is SGHDN and CDR2 is FVKESK. The V end was cut by 1 base, the J end by 8 bases, with 12 bases between. This CDR3 is built from 14 residues.

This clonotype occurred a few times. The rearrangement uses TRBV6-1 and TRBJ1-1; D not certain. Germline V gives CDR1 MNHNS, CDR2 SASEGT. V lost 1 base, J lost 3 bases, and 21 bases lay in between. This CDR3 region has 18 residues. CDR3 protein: CASSEGARWNPRYTEAFF. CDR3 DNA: TGTGCCAGCAGTGAAGGCGCTCGGTGGAACCCCCGGTACACTGAAGCTTTCTTT.

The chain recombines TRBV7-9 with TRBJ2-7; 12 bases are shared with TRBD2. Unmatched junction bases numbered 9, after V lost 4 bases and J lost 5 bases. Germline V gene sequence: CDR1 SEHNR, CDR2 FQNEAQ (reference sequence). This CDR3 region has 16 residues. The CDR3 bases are TGTGCCAGCAGCTCCCGGACTAGCGGGAAGGCCCACGAGCAGTACTTC. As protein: CASSSRTSGKAHEQYF.

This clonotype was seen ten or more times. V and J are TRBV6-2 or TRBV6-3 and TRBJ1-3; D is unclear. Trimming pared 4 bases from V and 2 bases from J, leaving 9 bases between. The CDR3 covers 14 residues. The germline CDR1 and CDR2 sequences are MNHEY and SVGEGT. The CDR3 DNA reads TGTGCCAGCAGTTCCGACATAGCTGGAAACACCATATATTTT. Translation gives CASSSDIAGNTIYF.